This TCR beta chain came from a study of cytomegalovirus exposure and HLA in healthy donors. PCR used 60 Vbeta primers and 13 Jbeta primers. As handled by the study authors: Later analysis identified around 85 million unique TCR beta chains, approximately 11 million shared. Method: immunoSEQ multiplex PCR; TCRdb's copy keeps in-frame clones and lacks some. The V and J calls and the clone size are those of that table, but D and trimming were determined from the DNA. The sample includes about 180,000 clones, roughly three quarters of them seen just once. In the case of this clone: Its matching antigen is unknown.

Study-wide results and limits: The dataset shows that most TCR sequences were rare, while some public TCRs occurred in many donors. In a later analysis, most CMV-associated TCR beta chains appeared HLA-restricted.

CDR1 and CDR2 (germline): SGHAT, FQNNGV. The CDR3 runs to 15 residues. The V and J ends lost 5 bases and 3 bases, in that order; junction bases with no gene match: 2. J is TRBJ2-7 and V is TRBV11-2; TRBD2 agrees at 15 bases. The receptor was derived from a woman in her twenties or thirties in good health and CMV-seropositive. The sequenced material came from PBMCs. The CDR3 loop reads CASSGLAGGRYEQYF. CDR3 bases: TGTGCCAGCAGCGGACTAGCGGGGGGGCGCTACGAGCAGTACTTC. Filled out from reference TRBV11-2 and TRBJ2-7, the complete variable domain reads EAGVAQSPRYKIIEKRQSVAFWCNPISGHATLYWYQQILGQGPKLLIQFQNNGVVDDSQLPKDRFSAERLKGVDSTLKIQPAKLEDSAVYLCASSGLAGGRYEQYFGPGTRLTVT.